This entry is about one T cell receptor (beta chain). As yet, its antigen is unknown. These data come from a study of vaccination and CD4 T cells after COVID-19. The CDR3 length is 17 residues. Between the trimmed V and J ends, which lost 1 base and 0 bases, there was a span of 13 bases. Germline-derived CDR1 and CDR2 are SGHVS and FNYEAQ. Sample treatment: approximately nine-day PBMC culture with coronavirus spike peptide pools or control peptides (ViraFEST assay). Via ViraFEST, peptide pools expanded antigen-specific T cells before TCR sequencing. Oncomine TCR Beta short-read sequencing was applied to DNA from cultured CD4+ T cells. Cultured CD4+ T cells were the source of extracted genomic DNA. MiXCR was run by TCRdb on the PCR reads, yielding one entry per CDR3 protein. The sample consists of roughly 12,000 distinct CDR3 sequences, roughly half of them appearing once.

Material: CD4+ T cells from blood, cultured in vitro. The origin of this receptor is a human donor who had recovered from COVID-19. The rearrangement uses TRBV7-6 and TRBJ1-5; D is undetermined. CDR3 DNA sequence: TGTGCCAGCAGCTTAGTTTACGACCCCTATAGCAATCAGCCCCAGCATTTT. It encodes CASSLVYDPYSNQPQHF. Combining the CDR3 with reference TRBV7-6 and TRBJ1-5 gives the whole variable domain GAGVSQSPRYKVTKRGQDVALRCDPISGHVSLYWYRQALGQGPEFLTYFNYEAQQDKSGLPNDRFSAERPEGSISTLTIQRTEQRDSAMYRCASSLVYDPYSNQPQHFGDGTRLSIL.